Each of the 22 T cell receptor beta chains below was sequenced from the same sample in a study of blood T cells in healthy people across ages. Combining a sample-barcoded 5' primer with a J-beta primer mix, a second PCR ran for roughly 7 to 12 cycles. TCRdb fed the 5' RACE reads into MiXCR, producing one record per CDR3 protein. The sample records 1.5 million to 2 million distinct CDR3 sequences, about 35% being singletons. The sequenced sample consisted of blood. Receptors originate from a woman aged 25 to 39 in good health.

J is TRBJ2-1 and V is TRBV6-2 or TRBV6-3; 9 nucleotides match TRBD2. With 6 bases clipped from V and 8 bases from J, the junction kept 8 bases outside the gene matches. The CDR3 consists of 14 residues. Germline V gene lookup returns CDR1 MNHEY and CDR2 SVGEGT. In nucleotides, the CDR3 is TGTGCCAGCAGGGCGGGAGGGGGTCGTTATGAGCAGTTCTTC. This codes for CASRAGGGRYEQFF.

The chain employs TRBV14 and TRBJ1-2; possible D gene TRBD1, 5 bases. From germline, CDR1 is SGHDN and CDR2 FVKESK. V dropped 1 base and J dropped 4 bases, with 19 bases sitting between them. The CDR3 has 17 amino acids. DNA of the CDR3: TGTGCCAGCAGCCAAGTCTTCAGGGCTTCCCACCTCTATGGCTACACCTTC. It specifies CASSQVFRASHLYGYTF.

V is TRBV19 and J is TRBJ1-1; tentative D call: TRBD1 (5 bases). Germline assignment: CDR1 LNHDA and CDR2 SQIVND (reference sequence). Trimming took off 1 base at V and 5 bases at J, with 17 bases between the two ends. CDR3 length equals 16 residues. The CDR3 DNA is TGTGCCAGTAGTATAGGGGGGGAGTTTCCGCGAACTGAAGCTTTCTTT. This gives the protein CASSIGGEFPRTEAFF.

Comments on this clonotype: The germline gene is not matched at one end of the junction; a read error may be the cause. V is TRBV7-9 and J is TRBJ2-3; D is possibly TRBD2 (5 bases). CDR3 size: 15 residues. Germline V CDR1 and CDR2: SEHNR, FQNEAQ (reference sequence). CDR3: CANSLASSRTDTQYF. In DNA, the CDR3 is TGTGCCAACAGCTTGGCTAGCAGTAGGACAGATACGCAGTATTTT.

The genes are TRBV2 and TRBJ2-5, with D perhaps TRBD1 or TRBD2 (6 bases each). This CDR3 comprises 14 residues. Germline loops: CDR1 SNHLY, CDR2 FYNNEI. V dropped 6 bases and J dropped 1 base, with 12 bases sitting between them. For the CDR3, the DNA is TGTGCCAGCAGGGAGGGGGGAGTCCAAGAGACCCAGTACTTC. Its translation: CASREGGVQETQYF. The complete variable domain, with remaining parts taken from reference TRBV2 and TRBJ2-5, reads EPEVTQTPSHQVTQMGQEVILRCVPISNHLYFYWYRQILGQKVEFLVSFYNNEISEKSEIFDDQFSVERPDGSNFTLKIRSTKLEDSAMYFCASREGGVQETQYFGPGTRLLVL.

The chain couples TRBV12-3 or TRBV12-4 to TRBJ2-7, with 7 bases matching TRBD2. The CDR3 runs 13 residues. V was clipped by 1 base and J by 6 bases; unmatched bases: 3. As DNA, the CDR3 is TGTGCCAGCAGTTTAGGAAGCGGGACCGAGCAGTACTTC. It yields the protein CASSLGSGTEQYF.

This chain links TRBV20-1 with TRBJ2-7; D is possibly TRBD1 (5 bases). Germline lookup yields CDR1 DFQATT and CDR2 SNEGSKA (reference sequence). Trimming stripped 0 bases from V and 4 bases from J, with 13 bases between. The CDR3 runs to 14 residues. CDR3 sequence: CSARDGQGLYEQYF. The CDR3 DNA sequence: TGCAGTGCTAGAGATGGCCAGGGTTTATACGAGCAGTACTTC.

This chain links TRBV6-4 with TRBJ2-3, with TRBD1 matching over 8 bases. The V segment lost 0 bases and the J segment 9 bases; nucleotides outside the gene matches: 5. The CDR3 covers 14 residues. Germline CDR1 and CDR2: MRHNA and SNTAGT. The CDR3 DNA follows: TGTGCCAGCAGTGACTCCCAGGGGGCCTACACGCAGTATTTT. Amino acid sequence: CASSDSQGAYTQYF.

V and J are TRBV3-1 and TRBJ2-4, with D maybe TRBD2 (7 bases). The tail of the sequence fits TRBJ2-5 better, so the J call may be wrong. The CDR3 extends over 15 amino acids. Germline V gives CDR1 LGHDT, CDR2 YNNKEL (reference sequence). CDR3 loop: CASSQEWGGGETQYF. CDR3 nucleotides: TGTGCCAGCAGCCAAGAATGGGGGGGCGGAGAGACCCAGTACTTC.

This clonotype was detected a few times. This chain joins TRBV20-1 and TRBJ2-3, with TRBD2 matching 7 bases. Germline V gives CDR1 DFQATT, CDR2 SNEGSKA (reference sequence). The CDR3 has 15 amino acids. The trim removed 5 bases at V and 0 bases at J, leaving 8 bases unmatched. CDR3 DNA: TGCAGTGCTCCTCGGGGCGGGGGTAGCACAGATACGCAGTATTTT. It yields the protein CSAPRGGGSTDTQYF.

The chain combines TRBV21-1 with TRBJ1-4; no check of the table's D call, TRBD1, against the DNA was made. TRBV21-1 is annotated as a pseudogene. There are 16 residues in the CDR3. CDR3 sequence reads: CASSERISALDEKLFF. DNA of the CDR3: TGTGCCAGCAGCGAACGAATCTCCGCCCTGGATGAAAAACTGTTTTTT.

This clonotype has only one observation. The CDR3 DNA follows: TGTGCCTGGAGTCTGGGTCAATCACCCCTCCACTTT. Amino acids: CAWSLGQSPLHF. The chain carries TRBV30 and TRBJ1-6; no clear D gene. The V and J ends lost 2 bases and 10 bases respectively, with 9 bases between them. Germline V gene data show CDR1 as GTSNPN and CDR2 as SVGIG (reference sequence). The CDR3 consists of 12 residues.

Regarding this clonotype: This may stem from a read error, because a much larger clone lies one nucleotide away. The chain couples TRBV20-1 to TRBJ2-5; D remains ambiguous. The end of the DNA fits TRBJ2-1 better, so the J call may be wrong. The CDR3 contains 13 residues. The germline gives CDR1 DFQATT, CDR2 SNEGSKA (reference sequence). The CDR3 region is CSALGWYQETQFF. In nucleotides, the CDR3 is TGCAGTGCCTTGGGGTGGTACCAAGAGACCCAGTTCTTC.

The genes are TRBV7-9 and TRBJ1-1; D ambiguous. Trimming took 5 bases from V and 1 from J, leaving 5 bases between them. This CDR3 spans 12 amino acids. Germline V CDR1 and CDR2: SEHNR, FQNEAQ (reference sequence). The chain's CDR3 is CASSHQNTEAFF. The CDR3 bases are TGTGCCAGCAGCCACCAGAACACTGAAGCTTTCTTT. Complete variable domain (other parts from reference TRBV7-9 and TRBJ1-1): DTGVSQNPRHKITKRGQNVTFRCDPISEHNRLYWYRQTLGQGPEFLTYFQNEAQLEKSRLLSDRFSAERPKGSFSTLEIQRTEQGDSAMYLCASSHQNTEAFFGQGTRLTVV.

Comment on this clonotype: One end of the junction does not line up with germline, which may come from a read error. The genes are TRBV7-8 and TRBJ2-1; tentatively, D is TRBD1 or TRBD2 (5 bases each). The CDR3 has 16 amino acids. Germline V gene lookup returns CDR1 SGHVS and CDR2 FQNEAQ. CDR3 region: CANSFRAVGAYTEQFF. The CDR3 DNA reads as TGTGCCAACAGCTTTCGGGCAGTCGGGGCCTACACTGAGCAGTTCTTC. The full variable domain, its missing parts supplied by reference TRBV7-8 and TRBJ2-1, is GAGVSQSPRYKVAKRGQDVALRCDPISGHVSLFWYQQALGQGPEFLTYFQNEAQLDKSGLPSDRFFAERPEGSVSTLKIQRTQQEDSAVYLCANSFRAVGAYTEQFFGPGTRLTVL.

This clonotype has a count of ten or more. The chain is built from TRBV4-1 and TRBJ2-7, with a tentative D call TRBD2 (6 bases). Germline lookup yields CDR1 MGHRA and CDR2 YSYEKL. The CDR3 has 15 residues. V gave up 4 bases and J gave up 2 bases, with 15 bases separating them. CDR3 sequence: CASSPLDGGTYEQYF. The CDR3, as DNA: TGCGCCAGCAGCCCCCTGGATGGGGGGACCTACGAGCAGTACTTC.

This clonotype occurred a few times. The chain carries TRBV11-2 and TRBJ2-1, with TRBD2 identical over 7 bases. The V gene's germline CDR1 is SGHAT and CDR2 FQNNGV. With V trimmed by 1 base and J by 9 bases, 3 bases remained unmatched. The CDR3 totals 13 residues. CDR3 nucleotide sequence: TGTGCCAGCAGCTTAGGACTAGCCAGTGAGCAGTTCTTC. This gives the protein CASSLGLASEQFF.

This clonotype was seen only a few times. The CDR3 here is CASSDDRGVQETQYF. The DNA of the CDR3 is TGTGCCAGCAGTGATGACAGGGGTGTTCAAGAGACCCAGTACTTC. This chain connects TRBV2 to TRBJ2-5; the match to TRBD1 covers 8 bases. Trimming removed 3 bases from V and 2 bases from J; junction bases left unmatched: 5. The CDR3 covers 15 residues. Germline CDR1 and CDR2: SNHLY and FYNNEI.

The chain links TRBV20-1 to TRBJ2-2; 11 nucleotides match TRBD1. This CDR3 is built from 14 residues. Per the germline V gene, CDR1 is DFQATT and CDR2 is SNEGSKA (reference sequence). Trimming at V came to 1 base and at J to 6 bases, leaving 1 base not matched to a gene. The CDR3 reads CSARAGQGAGELFF. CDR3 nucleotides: TGCAGTGCTAGAGCGGGACAGGGGGCCGGGGAGCTGTTTTTT.

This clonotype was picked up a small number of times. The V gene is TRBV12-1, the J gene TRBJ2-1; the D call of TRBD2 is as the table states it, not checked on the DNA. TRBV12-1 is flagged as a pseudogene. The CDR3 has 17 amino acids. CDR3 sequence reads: CASSFSPGLAGNNEQFF. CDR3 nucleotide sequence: TGTGCCAGCAGCTTTTCACCCGGACTAGCGGGTAACAATGAGCAGTTCTTC.

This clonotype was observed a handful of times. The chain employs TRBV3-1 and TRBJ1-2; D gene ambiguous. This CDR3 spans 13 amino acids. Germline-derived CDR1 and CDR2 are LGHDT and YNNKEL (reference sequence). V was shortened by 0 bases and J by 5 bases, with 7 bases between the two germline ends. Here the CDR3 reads CASSQEAKYGYTF. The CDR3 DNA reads TGTGCCAGCAGCCAAGAGGCCAAATATGGCTACACCTTC. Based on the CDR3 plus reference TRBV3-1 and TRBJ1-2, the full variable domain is DTAVSQTPKYLVTQMGNDKSIKCEQNLGHDTMYWYKQDSKKFLKIMFSYNNKELIINETVPNRFSPKSPDKAHLNLHINSLELGDSAVYFCASSQEAKYGYTFGSGTRLTVV.

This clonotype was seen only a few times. CDR3 coding DNA: TGTGCCAGCAGTCCCGGATTGAATTCCTACAATGAGCAGTTCTTC. Amino acids: CASSPGLNSYNEQFF. The chain has TRBV6-5 and TRBJ2-1; D gene unclear. The V gene's germline CDR1 is MNHEY and CDR2 SVGAGI. Trimming cost V 5 bases and J 1 base, with 12 bases left between them. This CDR3 region has 15 residues.